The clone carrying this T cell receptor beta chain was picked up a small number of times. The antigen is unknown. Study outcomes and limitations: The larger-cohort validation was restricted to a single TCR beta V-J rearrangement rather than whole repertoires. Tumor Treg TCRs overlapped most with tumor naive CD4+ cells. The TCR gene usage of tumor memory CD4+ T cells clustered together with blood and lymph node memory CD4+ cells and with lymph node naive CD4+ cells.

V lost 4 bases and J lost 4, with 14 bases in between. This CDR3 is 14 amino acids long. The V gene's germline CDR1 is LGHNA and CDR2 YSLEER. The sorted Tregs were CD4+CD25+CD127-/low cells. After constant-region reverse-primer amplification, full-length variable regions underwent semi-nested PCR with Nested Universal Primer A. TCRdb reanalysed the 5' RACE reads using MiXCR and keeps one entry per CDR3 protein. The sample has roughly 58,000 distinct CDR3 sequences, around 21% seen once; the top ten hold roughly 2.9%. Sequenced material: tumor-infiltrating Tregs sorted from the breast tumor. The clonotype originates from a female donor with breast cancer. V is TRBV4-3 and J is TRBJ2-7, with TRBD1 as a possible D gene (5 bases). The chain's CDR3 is CASSRERDSYEQYF. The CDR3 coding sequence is TGCGCCAGCAGCCGAGAGAGAGACAGTTACGAGCAGTACTTC.